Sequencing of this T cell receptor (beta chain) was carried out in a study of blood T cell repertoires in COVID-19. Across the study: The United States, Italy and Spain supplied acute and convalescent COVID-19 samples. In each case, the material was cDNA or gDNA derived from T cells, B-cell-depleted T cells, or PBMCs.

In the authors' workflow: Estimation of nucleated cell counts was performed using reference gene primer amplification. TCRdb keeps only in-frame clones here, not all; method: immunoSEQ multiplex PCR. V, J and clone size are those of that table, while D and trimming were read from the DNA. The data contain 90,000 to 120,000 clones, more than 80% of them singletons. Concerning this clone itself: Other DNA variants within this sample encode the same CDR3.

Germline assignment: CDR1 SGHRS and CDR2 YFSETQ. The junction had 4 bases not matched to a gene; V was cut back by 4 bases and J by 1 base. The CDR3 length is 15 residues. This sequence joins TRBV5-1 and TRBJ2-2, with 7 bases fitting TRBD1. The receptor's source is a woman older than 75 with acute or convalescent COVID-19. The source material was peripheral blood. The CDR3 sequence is CASSPRTGNTGELFF. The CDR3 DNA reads TGCGCCAGCAGCCCACGGACAGGGAACACCGGGGAGCTGTTTTTT.